The clone carrying this T cell receptor beta chain was found a few times. Its antigen is unidentified. This sample stems from a study of T cell repertoires in cytomegalovirus infection. Study-level background: Well-studied HLA-B-restricted CMV epitopes were used in the study alongside recently identified HLA-C-restricted ones.

V lost 1 base, J lost 0 bases, and 12 bases lay in between. The CDR3 is 16 residues long. Study observations and caveats: Cumulative frequency of public TCR beta families picked out carriers of CMV plus the relevant HLA. Within the response measured ex vivo, HLA-C-restricted CMV-specific TCR beta clonotypes were dominant.

TCRdb redid the calling of the reads with MiXCR, one entry per CDR3 protein. The sample lists hundreds of thousands of distinct CDR3 sequences, roughly a third seen once, with around a sixth in the top ten. The starting material was cultured PBMCs, obtained from culture after CMV antigen stimulation. The clonotype originates from a human donor in good health (CMV status not recorded). Some clones in this sample may be carry-over from other donors' samples. This chain connects TRBV12-3 or TRBV12-4 to TRBJ1-1; D possibly corresponds to TRBD1 (5 bases). CDR3 coding DNA: TGTGCCAGCAGTTTAGAGGTATGGGGGATGAACACTGAAGCTTTCTTT. This codes for CASSLEVWGMNTEAFF.